What follows are 25 T cell receptor beta chains derived from one specimen sequenced in a study of sequential checkpoint blockade in melanoma. Treatment indicated: randomized to nivolumab then ipilimumab (arm A) or the reverse (arm B). The method was immunoSEQ multiplex PCR; TCRdb's version includes in-frame clones alone and lacks a portion of them. The repertoire holds over 10,000 clones, with roughly a quarter as singletons. Sequencing used tumor tissue (inferred from file names), obtained from a patient given nivolumab and ipilimumab in sequence. These receptors came from a human donor with melanoma.

This clone qualifies as medium-sized. The J gene is TRBJ2-5, the V gene TRBV11-3; 7 bases are shared with TRBD1. The CDR3 sequence is 14 residues long. CDR1 and CDR2 (germline): SGHNT, YENEEA. Losses at the gene ends were 6 bases for V and 4 bases for J; bases not matched to a gene: 8. The CDR3 region has the DNA TGTGCCAGCAGTCCGGACAGGTTGGGAGAGACCCAGTACTTC. Translation gives CASSPDRLGETQYF. Supplemented by reference TRBV11-3 and TRBJ2-5, the full variable domain reads EAGVVQSPRYKIIEKKQPVAFWCNPISGHNTLYWYLQNLGQGPELLIRYENEEAVDDSQLPKDRFSAERLKGVDSTLKIQPAELGDSAVYLCASSPDRLGETQYFGPGTRLLVL.

This clone has a handful of counts. This sequence joins TRBV6-8 and TRBJ1-1, with D unresolved. V was trimmed by 0 bases and J by 1 base, leaving 15 bases between them. This CDR3 contains 17 residues. The germline V gene has CDR1 MNHGY and CDR2 SAAAGT. CDR3 residues: CASSYSIGAGRNTEAFF. The CDR3 nucleotides are TGTGCCAGCAGTTACTCGATTGGTGCAGGCAGGAACACTGAAGCTTTCTTT.

This clone was seen a few times. The chain is built from TRBV19 and TRBJ1-4, with 7 bases fitting TRBD1. CDR1 and CDR2 from the germline V gene are LNHDA and SQIVND (reference sequence). V was clipped by 5 bases and J by 10 bases; unmatched bases: 22. This CDR3 is 18 amino acids long. The CDR3 reads CASSRAHLQGFLGRKLFF. The DNA for the CDR3 is TGTGCCAGTAGTCGAGCCCATTTACAGGGGTTTCTTGGGAGAAAACTGTTTTTT.

The V and J genes are TRBV5-1 and TRBJ1-1, with D tentatively TRBD1 (5 bases). The V gene lost 8 bases and the J gene lost 4 bases, with 18 bases spanning the gap. From germline, CDR1 is SGHRS and CDR2 YFSETQ. This CDR3 has 14 residues. For the CDR3, the DNA is TGCGCCAGTGGATGGGGCGAATTGGGCACTGAAGCTTTCTTT. It codes for CASGWGELGTEAFF.

CDR3 in amino acids: CASSMGSYYEQYF. The CDR3 DNA follows: TGTGCCAGTAGTATGGGGAGTTATTACGAGCAGTACTTC. The chain uses TRBV19 and TRBJ2-7, with D perhaps TRBD2 (5 bases). From germline, CDR1 is LNHDA and CDR2 SQIVND (reference sequence). The CDR3 contains 13 residues. Trimming left V 3 bases short and J 4 bases short, with 10 bases between.

This clone was observed many times. This CDR3 is CASSEREANTGELFF. CDR3 DNA: TGTGCCAGCAGTGAACGGGAAGCGAACACCGGGGAGCTGTTTTTT. The chain links TRBV9 to TRBJ2-2; the D gene is possibly TRBD2 (5 bases). The CDR3 extends over 15 amino acids. Trimming stripped 5 bases from V and 0 bases from J, with 11 bases between. Looked up from germline, CDR1 is SGDLS and CDR2 is YYNGEE.

This clone turned up a few times. The CDR3 nucleotides read TGTGCCAGCAGCTTAGGTCGGGGGATGAACACTGAAGCTTTCTTT. This codes for CASSLGRGMNTEAFF. J is TRBJ1-1 and V is TRBV11-3; D perhaps matches TRBD1 (5 bases). The V and J ends lost 1 base and 0 bases respectively, with 9 bases between them. There are 15 residues in the CDR3. The germline gives CDR1 SGHNT, CDR2 YENEEA.

V is TRBV28 and J is TRBJ1-4; the D is unclear. This CDR3 is 15 amino acids long. Germline V gene lookup returns CDR1 MDHEN and CDR2 SYDVKM. Trimming took 7 bases from V and 5 from J, leaving 17 bases between them. For the CDR3, the DNA is TGTGCCAGCATCCCCACGAGAGCGACAAATGAAAAACTGTTTTTT. Its protein is CASIPTRATNEKLFF.

This chain links TRBV6-8 with TRBJ2-2, with a possible D match to TRBD1 (6 bases). The V end was cut by 6 bases, the J end by 6 bases, with 26 bases between. CDR1 MNHGY and CDR2 SAAAGT come from the germline V gene. The CDR3 is 18 residues long. The CDR3 protein is CASRSEGGPSTIAGELFF. The CDR3 nucleotides read TGTGCCAGCAGGTCCGAAGGGGGACCCTCGACTATCGCCGGGGAGCTGTTTTTT.

The chain combines TRBV28 with TRBJ1-4; possible D gene TRBD1, 5 bases. The CDR3 sequence is 18 residues long. Germline-derived CDR1 and CDR2 are MDHEN and SYDVKM. Trimming removed 5 bases at V and 0 bases at J, with 19 bases between. The CDR3 loop is CASSGWDLRFTTNEKLFF. The CDR3 nucleotides read TGTGCCAGCAGTGGATGGGACCTACGTTTTACAACTAATGAAAAACTGTTTTTT.

The genes are TRBV19 and TRBJ2-7; possible D gene TRBD1, 6 bases. V lost 8 bases and J 4 bases, leaving 15 bases between the germline ends. CDR3 size: 13 residues. The germline CDR1 and CDR2 sequences are LNHDA and SQIVND (reference sequence). The CDR3 nucleotides read TGTGCCAGTGCCTCGGACAGCCGATACGAGCAGTACTTC. It translates to CASASDSRYEQYF.

V is TRBV11-3 and J is TRBJ2-7; 11 bases are shared with TRBD2. Trimming at V came to 6 bases and at J to 0 bases, leaving 10 bases not matched to a gene. The CDR3 is 17 residues long. Looked up from germline, CDR1 is SGHNT and CDR2 is YENEEA. The CDR3 here is CASSSAGLAATSYEQYF. In DNA, the CDR3 is TGTGCCAGCAGTTCGGCGGGACTAGCGGCGACCTCCTACGAGCAGTACTTC. Based on the CDR3 plus reference TRBV11-3 and TRBJ2-7, the full variable domain is EAGVVQSPRYKIIEKKQPVAFWCNPISGHNTLYWYLQNLGQGPELLIRYENEEAVDDSQLPKDRFSAERLKGVDSTLKIQPAELGDSAVYLCASSSAGLAATSYEQYFGPGTRLTVT.

The chain is built from TRBV14 and TRBJ1-1; D not certain. V was pared by 5 bases and J by 4 bases, with 11 bases between. This CDR3 has 13 residues. CDR1 SGHDN and CDR2 FVKESK come from the germline V gene. The CDR3 loop reads CASSTRDRTEAFF. The CDR3 DNA follows: TGTGCCAGCAGCACCCGAGACCGCACTGAAGCTTTCTTT.

This clone was recorded a few times. CDR3 amino acids: CASSFTSGYTDTQYF. In DNA form, the CDR3 reads TGTGCCAGCTCATTTACTAGCGGGTATACAGATACGCAGTATTTT. This sequence joins TRBV9 and TRBJ2-3, with 9 bases matching TRBD2. The CDR3 has 15 amino acids. Trimming removed 7 bases from V and 3 bases from J; junction bases left unmatched: 9. Germline V gives CDR1 SGDLS, CDR2 YYNGEE. The full variable domain, in which reference TRBV9 and TRBJ2-3 provide the parts outside the CDR3, is DSGVTQTPKHLITATGQRVTLRCSPRSGDLSVYWYQQSLDQGLQFLIQYYNGEERAKGNILERFSAQQFPDLHSELNLSSLELGDSALYFCASSFTSGYTDTQYFGPGTRLTVL.

The chain combines TRBV9 with TRBJ2-7; 11 bases line up with TRBD2. V gave up 4 bases and J gave up 3 bases; unmatched junction bases: 9. Germline CDR1 and CDR2: SGDLS and YYNGEE. This CDR3 contains 16 residues. CDR3 protein: CASSPTGLAGYYEQYF. CDR3 sequence (DNA): TGTGCCAGCAGCCCCACTGGACTAGCGGGTTACTACGAGCAGTACTTC.

V and J are TRBV18 and TRBJ1-2; D might be TRBD1 (6 bases). CDR3 size: 16 residues. Between the trimmed V and J ends, which lost 2 bases and 4 bases, there was a span of 17 bases. Germline loops: CDR1 KGHSH, CDR2 LQKENI. The CDR3 reads CASSPMRQETIYGYTF. CDR3 DNA sequence: TGTGCCAGCTCACCAATGAGACAGGAGACCATCTATGGCTACACCTTC.

The rearrangement joins TRBV19 to TRBJ1-5; D is ambiguous. Between the trimmed V and J ends, which lost 3 bases and 4 bases, there was a span of 13 bases. The CDR3 is 15 amino acids. Germline V gene data show CDR1 as LNHDA and CDR2 as SQIVND (reference sequence). In nucleotides, the CDR3 is TGTGCCAGTAGTATTCTCCGGGCCCCTAATCAGCCCCAGCATTTT. As protein: CASSILRAPNQPQHF.

This clone was seen only a few times. V is TRBV6-8 and J is TRBJ1-1, with D unclear. The germline V and J ends were trimmed by 4 bases and 5 bases, with 11 bases remaining between them. Germline-derived CDR1 and CDR2 are MNHGY and SAAAGT. The CDR3 totals 13 residues. The CDR3 loop is CASSSDLGTEAFF. CDR3 sequence (DNA): TGTGCCAGCAGTTCAGATCTGGGGACTGAAGCTTTCTTT.

The genes are TRBV6-8 and TRBJ2-7; the D call may be TRBD1 or TRBD2 (5 bases each). Trimming removed 8 bases at V and 5 bases at J, with 16 bases between. CDR1 is MNHGY, CDR2 SAAAGT, per germline. The length of the CDR3 is 13 residues. The CDR3 protein is CASPTDGADEQYF. The CDR3 region has the DNA TGTGCCAGCCCAACTGACGGGGCGGACGAGCAGTACTTC.

The table lists this clone with many counts. CDR3 region: CASSSEKGLARAYEQYF. The DNA of the CDR3 is TGTGCCAGCAGTTCAGAAAAGGGACTAGCGCGCGCCTACGAGCAGTACTTC. The rearrangement joins TRBV28 to TRBJ2-7, with 10 bases matching TRBD2. Unmatched junction bases numbered 11, after V lost 4 bases and J lost 2 bases. CDR3 size: 17 residues. The germline V gene encodes CDR1 MDHEN and CDR2 SYDVKM.

This rearrangement joins TRBV10-3 to TRBJ2-7; D is possibly TRBD1 (6 bases). V was cut by 0 bases and J by 2 bases, with 17 bases left in between. Germline V lookup: CDR1 ENHRY, CDR2 SYGVKD. The CDR3 runs 17 residues. DNA for the CDR3: TGTGCCATCAGTGAGTCCTACTCCAGGACAGCTACCTACGAGCAGTACTTC. It codes for CAISESYSRTATYEQYF.

This clone was observed a handful of times. This chain joins TRBV6-8 and TRBJ2-7; D unclear. The V end lost 5 bases, the J end lost 4 bases, and 18 bases lay between the germline ends. The germline V gene encodes CDR1 MNHGY and CDR2 SAAAGT. This CDR3 spans 15 amino acids. CDR3 region: CASSVGLGPLYEQYF. CDR3 nucleotides: TGTGCCAGCAGTGTTGGATTAGGGCCCCTTTACGAGCAGTACTTC.

The genes are TRBV14 and TRBJ2-7; D call uncertain. The CDR3 consists of 12 residues. Germline V gene data show CDR1 as SGHDN and CDR2 as FVKESK. Between the trimmed V and J ends, which lost 4 bases and 1 base, there was a span of 5 bases. The CDR3 sequence is CASSPNSYEQYF. The CDR3 nucleotides are TGTGCCAGCAGCCCTAATTCCTACGAGCAGTACTTC.

V and J are TRBV18 and TRBJ1-2, with D possibly TRBD1 on 6 matching bases. Germline V gene data show CDR1 as KGHSH and CDR2 as LQKENI. There are 14 residues in the CDR3. With 3 bases removed from V and 7 bases from J, the gap between germline ends came to 15 bases. CDR3 coding DNA: TGTGCCAGCTCACCCCGGGCAGGGGAGGGTGGCTACACCTTC. This encodes CASSPRAGEGGYTF.

This clone was detected only a few times. The V and J genes are TRBV1 and TRBJ2-1; TRBD1, the table's D call, lacks a check against the DNA. TRBV1 is tagged as a pseudogene. This CDR3 contains 13 residues. The DNA for the CDR3 is TGCGCCAGTTCGACAGGTTCTTACAATGAGCAGTTCTTC. Its translation is CASSTGSYNEQFF.